The sequence of this TCR beta chain was determined in a study of shared clonotypes between healthy human individuals. Study-wide background: Plates per donor: three CD4 naive, three CD4 memory, two CD8 naive, one CD8 memory.

Naive CD8 isolation took CD45RO-negative cells positively selected for CCR7 and excluded terminally differentiated effector memory CD45RA+ cells. This clone appeared once. The V gene's germline CDR1 is SGHNT and CDR2 YENEEA. J gave up 6 bases and V 3 bases, and 5 bases lay outside the gene matches. The CDR3 spans 14 residues. Here immunoSEQ multiplex PCR was the method, and the copy in TCRdb shows in-frame clones only, minus some. Of around 600,000 clones in the sample, 95% to 98% are singletons; the top ten hold 0.3%. The chain combines TRBV11-3 with TRBJ2-1; 7 positions match TRBD2. The sequence was obtained from a man aged 25-40 years in good health. Sequenced sample: naive CD8+ T cells sorted from blood. The CDR3 nucleotides read TGTGCCAGCAGCTTCGCTAGCGGACCCAATGAGCAGTTCTTC. It codes for CASSFASGPNEQFF.